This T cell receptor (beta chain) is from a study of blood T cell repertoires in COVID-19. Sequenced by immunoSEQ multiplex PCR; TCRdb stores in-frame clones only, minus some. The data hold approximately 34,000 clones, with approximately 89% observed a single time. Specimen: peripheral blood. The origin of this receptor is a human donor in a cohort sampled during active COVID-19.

CDR3 sequence: CASTIPGLSEGNQPQHF. CDR3 nucleotide sequence: TGTGCCAGCACCATCCCGGGACTATCAGAGGGCAATCAGCCCCAGCATTTT. V is TRBV21-1 and J is TRBJ1-5. TRBV21-1 constitutes a pseudogene. The CDR3 is made up of 17 amino acids.